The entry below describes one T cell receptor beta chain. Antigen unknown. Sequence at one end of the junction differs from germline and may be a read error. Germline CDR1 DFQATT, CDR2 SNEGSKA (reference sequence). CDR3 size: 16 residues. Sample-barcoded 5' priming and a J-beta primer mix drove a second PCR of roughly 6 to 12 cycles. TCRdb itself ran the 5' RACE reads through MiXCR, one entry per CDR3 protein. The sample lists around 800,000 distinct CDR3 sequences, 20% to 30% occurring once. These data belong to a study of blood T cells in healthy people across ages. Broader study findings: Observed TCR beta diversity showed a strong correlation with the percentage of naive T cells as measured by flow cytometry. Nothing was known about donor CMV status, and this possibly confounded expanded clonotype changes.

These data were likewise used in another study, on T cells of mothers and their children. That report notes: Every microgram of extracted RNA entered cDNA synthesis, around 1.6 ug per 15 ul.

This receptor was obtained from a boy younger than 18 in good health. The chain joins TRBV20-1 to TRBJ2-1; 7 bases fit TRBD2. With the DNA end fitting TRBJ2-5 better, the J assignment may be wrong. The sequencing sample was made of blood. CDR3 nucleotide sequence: TGCAGTGCGGACGCGGGGGAAGGGTTGGCAAAAGAGTCCCAGTACTTC. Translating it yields CSADAGEGLAKESQYF.